This TCR beta chain was sequenced during a study of CD8+CD57+ T cells in acquired aplastic anemia. The wider study: The average for DNA from sorted CD4+ and CD8+ cells was about 2.9 ug. Regarding the study as a whole: Roughly 29 was the count of CD8+ CDR3 sequences that patients shared with controls.

There are 14 residues in the CDR3. Germline assignment: CDR1 SGHTA and CDR2 FQGTGA. Points on this clonotype: The target antigen is unknown. One end of the junction does not line up with germline, which may come from a read error.

Genomic DNA served as template for TCR beta VDJ and CDR3 profiling. MiXCR, applied by TCRdb to the reads, yields one record per CDR3 protein. The table includes 250,000 to 350,000 distinct CDR3 sequences, 45% to 65% detected once. Selection for sequencing was limited to patients who had shown CD8+CD57+ cell expansion by flow cytometry. As a group, the patients uniformly had severe acquired aplastic anemia. Blood sampling was performed on the patients, and none of them had received therapy by then. V and J are TRBV7-3 and TRBJ2-7; D is perhaps TRBD2 (6 bases). The TCR comes from a human donor with aplastic anemia. The source material was sorted CD4+, CD8+, or CD8+CD57+ T cells (not recorded which) from PBMCs. This chain's CDR3 is CASSFGGKGYEQYF. The CDR3 coding sequence is TGTGCTAGCAGCTTCGGCGGGAAGGGCTACGAGCAGTACTTC.